This entry lists 28 T cell receptor beta chains sequenced from one sample in a study of a mutant IDH1 vaccine in newly diagnosed glioma. These receptors have no known antigen. Using immunoSEQ multiplex PCR, the repertoire was profiled, and TCRdb retains in-frame clones only, with some absent. This sample has around 40,000 clones; 60% to 85% occur once, and the top ten carry roughly 6.2%. Time point denoted: week 23, last vaccination. Alongside topical imiquimod, each dose of vaccine comprised 300 ug of mutant IDH1 20-mer peptide. This specimen consisted of PBMCs, obtained from a glioma patient whose treatment included an IDH1 peptide vaccine. These receptors were collected from a middle-aged woman with glioma. Some clones in this sample may be carry-over from other donors' samples.

This sequence joins TRBV27 and TRBJ1-4; possibly TRBD1 for D (6 bases). There are 14 residues in the CDR3. Trimming took off 3 bases at V and 10 bases at J, with 15 bases between the two ends. From germline, CDR1 is MNHEY and CDR2 SMNVEV (reference sequence). CDR3 residues: CASSFRTESVKLFF. The CDR3, as DNA: TGTGCCAGCAGTTTCCGGACAGAATCGGTAAAACTGTTTTTT.

CDR3 sequence reads: CASSPIQITDTQYF. For the CDR3, the DNA is TGTGCCAGCAGCCCGATACAGATCACAGATACGCAGTATTTT. The rearrangement uses TRBV4-2 and TRBJ2-3; D uncertain. Germline loops: CDR1 LGHNA, CDR2 YNFKEQ. This CDR3 spans 14 amino acids. V was pared by 4 bases and J by 2 bases, with 10 bases between.

The rearrangement uses TRBV19 and TRBJ1-1; 8 bases are shared with TRBD1. The CDR3 is made up of 16 amino acids. With 0 bases clipped from V and 0 bases from J, the junction kept 3 bases outside the gene matches. CDR1 is LNHDA, CDR2 SQIVND, per germline (reference sequence). The CDR3: CASSIDRGRMNTEAFF. CDR3 bases: TGTGCCAGTAGTATAGACAGGGGGCGGATGAACACTGAAGCTTTCTTT.

The chain combines TRBV7-2 with TRBJ1-1; D remains unclear. V was cut by 8 bases and J by 3 bases, with 13 bases left in between. The CDR3 consists of 13 residues. Germline V CDR1 and CDR2: SGHTA, FQGNSA. The CDR3 loop reads CASGGGYYTEAFF. The CDR3 DNA reads TGTGCCAGCGGAGGAGGGTATTACACTGAAGCTTTCTTT.

The rearrangement links TRBV5-5 to TRBJ1-2, with D possibly matching TRBD1 (5 bases). V lost 0 bases to trimming and J lost 2 bases, with 11 bases between them. Per the germline V gene, CDR1 is SGHKS and CDR2 is YYEKEE (reference sequence). There are 15 residues in the CDR3. CDR3: CASSLAAGLNYGYTF. For the CDR3, the DNA is TGTGCCAGCAGCTTGGCGGCAGGGTTGAACTATGGCTACACCTTC.

The chain combines TRBV7-2 with TRBJ1-5; the D is unclear. Per germline, CDR1 SGHTA and CDR2 FQGNSA. V was cut by 1 base and J by 4 bases, with 8 bases left in between. This CDR3 contains 14 residues. The CDR3: CASSLVRINQPQHF. Written as DNA, the CDR3 is TGTGCCAGCAGCTTAGTCCGAATTAATCAGCCCCAGCATTTT.

This chain joins TRBV10-1 and TRBJ1-3; possibly TRBD1 for D (6 bases). Germline CDR1 is WNHNN and CDR2 is SYGVQD (reference sequence). CDR3 length equals 16 residues. V was trimmed by 6 bases and J by 0 bases, leaving 15 bases between them. The DNA for the CDR3 is TGCGCCAGCAGCAAACAGGGTCCTTACTCTGGAAACACCATATATTTT. It yields the protein CASSKQGPYSGNTIYF.

This chain links TRBV7-2 with TRBJ2-5, with 9 bases aligning to TRBD1. The V gene end was trimmed by 4 bases and the J gene end by 5 bases; junction bases not matched to a gene: 8. Germline CDR1 is SGHTA and CDR2 is FQGNSA. CDR3 length: 15 amino acids. The DNA of the CDR3 is TGTGCCAGCAGCTCACAGGGGGCTTTCTCCGAGACCCAGTACTTC. It specifies CASSSQGAFSETQYF.

About this clone: A junction end diverges from the germline sequence, so it may reflect a read error. The chain links TRBV27 to TRBJ2-7, with TRBD1 matching over 12 bases. The CDR3 sequence is 14 residues long. Germline V gene lookup returns CDR1 MNHEY and CDR2 SMNVEV (reference sequence). The CDR3 DNA follows: TGTGCCAGCAGTCCCTCAGCCGGGACAGGGGGCCGATCTTTC. This sequence encodes CASSPSAGTGGRSF.

This clone was found once. J is TRBJ2-2 and V is TRBV6-1; either TRBD1 or TRBD2 may fit D (5 bases each). CDR3 length equals 15 residues. V dropped 3 bases and J dropped 7 bases, with 15 bases sitting between them. The V gene's germline CDR1 is MNHNS and CDR2 SASEGT. The chain's CDR3 is CASSDLSARGGELFF. In nucleotides, the CDR3 is TGTGCCAGCAGTGACCTTAGCGCGAGGGGCGGGGAGCTGTTTTTT.

The chain recombines TRBV7-8 with TRBJ1-4; 7 nucleotides match TRBD1. J was trimmed by 11 bases and V by 3 bases; bases with no gene match: 3. There are 12 residues in the CDR3. Germline CDR1 reads SGHVS; CDR2 reads FQNEAQ. CDR3 region: CASSLTGRKLFF. The CDR3 DNA reads TGTGCCAGCAGCTTGACAGGGAGGAAACTGTTTTTT.

The rearrangement joins TRBV5-1 to TRBJ1-1; tentative D call: TRBD1 (5 bases). This CDR3 is 13 amino acids long. Germline V lookup: CDR1 SGHRS, CDR2 YFSETQ. V shed 0 bases and J shed 7 bases, with 10 bases lying between them. CDR3 DNA: TGCGCCAGCAGCTTGGGGTCAGGGATTGAAGCTTTCTTT. This encodes CASSLGSGIEAFF. The complete variable domain, with remaining parts taken from reference TRBV5-1 and TRBJ1-1, reads KAGVTQTPRYLIKTRGQQVTLSCSPISGHRSVSWYQQTPGQGLQFLFEYFSETQRNKGNFPGRFSGRQFSNSRSEMNVSTLELGDSALYLCASSLGSGIEAFFGQGTRLTVV.

This clone was found many times. The chain is built from TRBV2 and TRBJ1-2; weak D call: TRBD1 (5 bases). Trimming removed 0 bases from V and 2 bases from J, with 16 bases in between. CDR1 and CDR2 (germline): SNHLY, FYNNEI. The CDR3 runs to 17 residues. The CDR3 region has the DNA TGTGCCAGCAGTGAAGCGGGCACGGGACTTAGGAACTATGGCTACACCTTC. Translated, it gives CASSEAGTGLRNYGYTF.

This clone is medium-sized within its sample. V and J are TRBV6-5 and TRBJ2-2; 8 positions agree with TRBD2. Germline-derived CDR1 and CDR2 are MNHEY and SVGAGI. The CDR3 is 13 residues long. With 8 bases clipped from V and 5 bases from J, the junction kept 4 bases outside the gene matches. The CDR3 DNA is TGTGCCAGCGCCGGGAGGGTAACCGGGGAGCTGTTTTTT. It yields the protein CASAGRVTGELFF.

The chain combines TRBV28 with TRBJ1-5; D not resolved. The CDR3 is 14 residues long. Trimming cost V 5 bases and J 3 bases, with 11 bases left between them. Germline CDR1 MDHEN, CDR2 SYDVKM. In DNA form, the CDR3 reads TGTGCCAGCAGTCGAGGAGCTAACAATCAGCCCCAGCATTTT. This gives the protein CASSRGANNQPQHF.

This clone was seen a single time. The V and J genes are TRBV14 and TRBJ1-2; no firm D call. In germline, CDR1 is SGHDN, CDR2 FVKESK. This CDR3 comprises 14 residues. V lost 1 base to trimming and J lost 7 bases, with 13 bases between them. As DNA, the CDR3 is TGTGCCAGCAGCCAAGCGCGGAAAGCCAGTGGCTACACCTTC. Translated, it gives CASSQARKASGYTF.

This clone was observed once. V usage is TRBV10-1 and J usage is TRBJ2-7, with D tentatively TRBD2 (6 bases). Trimming took off 11 bases at V and 2 bases at J, with 13 bases between the two ends. CDR1 is WNHNN, CDR2 SYGVQD, per germline (reference sequence). The CDR3 is 12 amino acids. CDR3 DNA: TGCGCCCGGGAGAGCAGTCCCTACGAGCAGTACTTC. Translated: CARESSPYEQYF.

The gene calls are TRBV16 and TRBJ2-7; D possibly uses TRBD1 or TRBD2 (5 bases each). This CDR3 spans 13 amino acids. With 4 bases removed from V and 7 bases from J, the gap between germline ends came to 14 bases. Germline V gene sequence: CDR1 KGHSY, CDR2 FQNENV. CDR3: CASSLGAPREQYF. CDR3 DNA sequence: TGTGCCAGCAGCCTCGGGGCCCCCCGAGAGCAGTACTTC.

The rearrangement links TRBV27 to TRBJ2-7; D is uncertain. Per germline, CDR1 MNHEY and CDR2 SMNVEV (reference sequence). V was pared by 5 bases and J by 1 base, with 12 bases between. There are 14 residues in the CDR3. CDR3 protein: CASSETLLSYEQYF. The CDR3 bases are TGTGCCAGCAGTGAAACCCTTCTGTCCTACGAGCAGTACTTC.

About this clone itself: Other DNA sequences in this sample translate to the same CDR3. The chain employs TRBV6-5 and TRBJ1-1, with D perhaps matching TRBD1 (5 bases). CDR1 is MNHEY, CDR2 SVGAGI, per germline. V shed 2 bases and J shed 1 base, with 8 bases lying between them. The CDR3 has 14 residues. As DNA, the CDR3 is TGTGCCAGCAGTTACAGCGGGGGGAACACTGAAGCTTTCTTT. This sequence encodes CASSYSGGNTEAFF.

This clone was counted only a few times. J is TRBJ1-1 and V is TRBV25-1; D not resolved. This CDR3 is 11 amino acids long. Between the trimmed V and J ends, which lost 4 bases and 6 bases, there was a span of 6 bases. Germline V gene data show CDR1 as MGHDK and CDR2 as SYGVNS. The DNA of the CDR3 is TGTGCCAGCAGTGGCGTAGCTGAAGCTTTCTTT. Amino acid sequence: CASSGVAEAFF. Full variable domain (missing parts from reference TRBV25-1 and TRBJ1-1): EADIYQTPRYLVIGTGKKITLECSQTMGHDKMYWYQQDPGMELHLIHYSYGVNSTEKGDLSSESTVSRIRTEHFPLTLESARPSHTSQYLCASSGVAEAFFGQGTRLTVV.

This chain joins TRBV9 and TRBJ2-6, with D unclear. CDR1 SGDLS and CDR2 YYNGEE come from the germline V gene. The CDR3 consists of 18 residues. V shed 1 base and J shed 0 bases, with 14 bases lying between them. The CDR3 is CASSVRIDITSGANVLTF. As DNA, the CDR3 is TGTGCCAGCAGCGTAAGGATCGACATAACCTCTGGGGCCAACGTCCTGACTTTC.

The J gene is TRBJ1-1, the V gene TRBV2; a possible D gene is TRBD1 (5 bases). V gave up 6 bases and J gave up 5 bases, with 19 bases separating them. The CDR3 length is 15 residues. Germline CDR1 SNHLY, CDR2 FYNNEI. CDR3 region: CASRGRTGGETEAFF. In DNA, the CDR3 is TGTGCCAGCAGGGGACGGACCGGAGGGGAGACTGAAGCTTTCTTT.

The chain links TRBV6-1 to TRBJ2-7; D gene unclear. With 3 bases removed from V and 0 bases from J, the gap between germline ends came to 9 bases. The CDR3 has 14 amino acids. In germline, CDR1 is MNHNS, CDR2 SASEGT. Here the CDR3 DNA reads TGTGCCAGCAGTGAGACGGCAAGCTCCTACGAGCAGTACTTC. Translation gives CASSETASSYEQYF.

This clone was recorded a few times. The rearrangement uses TRBV9 and TRBJ1-2, with D tentatively TRBD1 (6 bases). Trimming cost V 4 bases and J 6 bases, with 19 bases left between them. CDR1 and CDR2 (germline): SGDLS, YYNGEE. The CDR3 runs 15 residues. Written as DNA, the CDR3 is TGTGCCAGCAGCCCCATAGGGGGGCAGGTGGATGGCTACACCTTC. This codes for CASSPIGGQVDGYTF. Together with reference TRBV9 and TRBJ1-2, the CDR3 gives the full variable domain: DSGVTQTPKHLITATGQRVTLRCSPRSGDLSVYWYQQSLDQGLQFLIQYYNGEERAKGNILERFSAQQFPDLHSELNLSSLELGDSALYFCASSPIGGQVDGYTFGSGTRLTVV.

This chain uses TRBV27 with TRBJ1-5; D is unclear. The germline gives CDR1 MNHEY, CDR2 SMNVEV (reference sequence). The CDR3 has 13 amino acids. V was cut by 2 bases and J by 8 bases, with 10 bases left in between. CDR3: CASSLGRVKPQHF. As DNA, the CDR3 is TGTGCCAGCAGTTTAGGGCGGGTGAAGCCCCAGCATTTT.

This sequence joins TRBV30 and TRBJ1-1; no clear D gene. From germline, CDR1 is GTSNPN and CDR2 SVGIG (reference sequence). With 3 bases removed from V and 6 bases from J, the gap between germline ends came to 20 bases. The CDR3 length is 15 residues. The CDR3 DNA follows: TGTGCCTGGAGCGCGCTTACCCGGGGAAGGGCTGAAGCTTTCTTT. Translation gives CAWSALTRGRAEAFF.

This clone occurred once. The chain joins TRBV7-8 to TRBJ2-7; D gene ambiguous. The germline CDR1 and CDR2 sequences are SGHVS and FQNEAQ. V was clipped by 0 bases and J by 0 bases, with 12 bases between them. This CDR3 is 16 amino acids long. The CDR3 region has the DNA TGTGCCAGCAGCTTAGCAGGGCTGCTGAGCTCCTACGAGCAGTACTTC. Protein product: CASSLAGLLSSYEQYF.